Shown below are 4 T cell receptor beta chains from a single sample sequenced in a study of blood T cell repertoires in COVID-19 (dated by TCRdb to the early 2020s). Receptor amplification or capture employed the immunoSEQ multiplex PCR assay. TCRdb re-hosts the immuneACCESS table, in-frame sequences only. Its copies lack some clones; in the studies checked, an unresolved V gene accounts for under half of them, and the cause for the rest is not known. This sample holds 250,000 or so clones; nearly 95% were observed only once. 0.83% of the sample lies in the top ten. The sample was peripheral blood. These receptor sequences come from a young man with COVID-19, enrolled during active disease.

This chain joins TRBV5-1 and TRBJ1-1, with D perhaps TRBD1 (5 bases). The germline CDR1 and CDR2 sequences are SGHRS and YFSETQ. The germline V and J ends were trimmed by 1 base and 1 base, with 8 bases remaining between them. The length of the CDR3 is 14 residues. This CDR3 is CASSLRQSNTEAFF. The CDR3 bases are TGCGCCAGCAGCTTGCGACAGTCGAACACTGAAGCTTTCTTT.

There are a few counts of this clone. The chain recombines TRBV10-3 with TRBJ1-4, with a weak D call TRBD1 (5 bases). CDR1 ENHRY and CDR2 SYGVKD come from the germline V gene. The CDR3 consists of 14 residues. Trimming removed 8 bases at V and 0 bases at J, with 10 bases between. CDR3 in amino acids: CAISTDTTNEKLFF. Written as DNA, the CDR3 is TGTGCCATCTCAACGGACACAACTAATGAAAAACTGTTTTTT.

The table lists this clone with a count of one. The CDR3 nucleotides read TGTGCCAGCAGCACCCTCACACTAGCGGGCACCGGGGAGCTGTTTTTT. It yields the protein CASSTLTLAGTGELFF. V and J are TRBV7-6 and TRBJ2-2; 9 bases match TRBD2. This CDR3 contains 16 residues. V was pared by 5 bases and J by 4 bases, with 8 bases of the junction left unmatched. Germline V gives CDR1 SGHVS, CDR2 FNYEAQ.

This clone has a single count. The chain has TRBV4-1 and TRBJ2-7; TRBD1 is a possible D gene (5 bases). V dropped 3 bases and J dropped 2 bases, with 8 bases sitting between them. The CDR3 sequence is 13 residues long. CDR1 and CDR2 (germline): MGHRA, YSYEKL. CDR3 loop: CASSQGPAYEQYF. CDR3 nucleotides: TGCGCCAGCAGCCAGGGGCCCGCCTACGAGCAGTACTTC.